This T cell receptor beta chain was profiled in a study of blood T cell repertoires in COVID-19. Clones were read by immunoSEQ multiplex PCR, and TCRdb kept only the in-frame ones, dropping some. Of around 290,000 clones in the sample, 86% were seen once. Germline assignment: CDR1 MNHEY and CDR2 SVGAGI. The V end was cut by 2 bases, the J end by 4 bases, with 8 bases between. This CDR3 spans 13 amino acids. The specimen was peripheral blood. This clonotype originated in a woman in her seventies with COVID-19, enrolled during active disease. The chain employs TRBV6-5 and TRBJ1-1; no clear D gene. The CDR3 loop reads CASSYGSGTEAFF. The CDR3 bases are TGTGCCAGCAGTTACGGCTCAGGCACTGAAGCTTTCTTT.